This TCR beta chain was sequenced in a study of blood T cells in healthy people across ages. Study results and caveats: Observed TCR beta diversity showed a strong correlation with the percentage of naive T cells as measured by flow cytometry.

For this clonotype: The antigen remains unidentified.

PCR was performed a second time for roughly 7 to 12 cycles using a sample-barcoded 5' primer and a J-beta primer mix. A tag from a template-switch adaptor with 12 random nucleotides marked each cDNA molecule. The study obtained at least 3 million CDR3-containing paired-end reads from every sample. From the 5' RACE reads, TCRdb called clonotypes with MiXCR, one entry per CDR3 protein. The sample has hundreds of thousands of distinct CDR3 sequences; more than 20% are singletons. Trimming cost V 5 bases and J 0 bases, with 14 bases left between them. In germline, CDR1 is SNHLY, CDR2 FYNNEI. The CDR3 has 16 amino acids.

This receptor was identified in a man in his 70s in good health. Specimen: blood. The chain uses TRBV2 and TRBJ2-1; TRBD1 might be the D (5 bases). CDR3: CASSPDRGASYNEQFF. In DNA, the CDR3 is TGTGCCAGCAGTCCCGACCGTGGGGCCTCCTACAATGAGCAGTTCTTC.